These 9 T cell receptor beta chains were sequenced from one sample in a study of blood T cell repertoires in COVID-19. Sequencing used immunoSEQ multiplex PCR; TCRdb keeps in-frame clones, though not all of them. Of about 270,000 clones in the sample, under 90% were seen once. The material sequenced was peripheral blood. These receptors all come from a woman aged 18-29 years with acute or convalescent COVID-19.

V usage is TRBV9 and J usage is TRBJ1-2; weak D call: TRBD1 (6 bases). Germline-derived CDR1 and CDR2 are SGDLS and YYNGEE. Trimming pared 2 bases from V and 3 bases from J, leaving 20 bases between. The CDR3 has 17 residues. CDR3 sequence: CASSVGGGAGRDYGYTF. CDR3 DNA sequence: TGTGCCAGCAGCGTTGGGGGCGGTGCAGGGCGAGACTATGGCTACACCTTC.

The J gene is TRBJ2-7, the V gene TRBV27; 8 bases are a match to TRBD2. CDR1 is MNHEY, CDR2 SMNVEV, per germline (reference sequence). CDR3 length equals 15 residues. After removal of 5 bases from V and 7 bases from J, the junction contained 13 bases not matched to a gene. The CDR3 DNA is TGTGCCAGCAGTAGCGGGGCGGGAGGTAAGGTTGAGCAGTACTTC. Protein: CASSSGAGGKVEQYF.

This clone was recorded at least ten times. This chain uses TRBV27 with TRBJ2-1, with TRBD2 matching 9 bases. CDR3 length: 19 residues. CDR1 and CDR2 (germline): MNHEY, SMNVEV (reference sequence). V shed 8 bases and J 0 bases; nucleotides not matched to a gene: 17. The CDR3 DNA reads TGTGCCAGCCTGGCGACTAGCGGCTACGGGTTCAGCTCCTACAATGAGCAGTTCTTC. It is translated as CASLATSGYGFSSYNEQFF.

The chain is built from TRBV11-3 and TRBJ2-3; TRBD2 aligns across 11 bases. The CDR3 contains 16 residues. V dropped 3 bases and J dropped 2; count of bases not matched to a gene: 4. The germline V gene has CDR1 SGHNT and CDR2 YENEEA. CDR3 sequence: CASSFGLAGDTDTQYF. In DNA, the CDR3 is TGTGCCAGCAGCTTTGGACTAGCGGGTGACACAGATACGCAGTATTTT.

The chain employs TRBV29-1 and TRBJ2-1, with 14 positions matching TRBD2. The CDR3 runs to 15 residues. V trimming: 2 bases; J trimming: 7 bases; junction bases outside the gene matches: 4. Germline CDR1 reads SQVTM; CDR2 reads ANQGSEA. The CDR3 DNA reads TGCAGCGTTGAACGACTAGCGGGAGGGGTAAATGAGCAGTTCTTC. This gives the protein CSVERLAGGVNEQFF.

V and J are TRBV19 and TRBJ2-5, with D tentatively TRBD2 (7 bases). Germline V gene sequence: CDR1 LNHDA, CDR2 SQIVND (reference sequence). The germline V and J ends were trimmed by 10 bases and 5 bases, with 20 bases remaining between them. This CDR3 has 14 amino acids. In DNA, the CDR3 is TGTGCCACCCCAGGGGCGGGAGTGTGTGAGACCCAGTACTTC. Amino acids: CATPGAGVCETQYF.

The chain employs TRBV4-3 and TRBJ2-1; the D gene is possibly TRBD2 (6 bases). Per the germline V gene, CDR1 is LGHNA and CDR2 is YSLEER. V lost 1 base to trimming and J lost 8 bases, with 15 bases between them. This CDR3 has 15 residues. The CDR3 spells CASSQGTTSLDEQFF. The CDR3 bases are TGCGCCAGCAGCCAAGGGACTACGTCCCTCGATGAGCAGTTCTTC.

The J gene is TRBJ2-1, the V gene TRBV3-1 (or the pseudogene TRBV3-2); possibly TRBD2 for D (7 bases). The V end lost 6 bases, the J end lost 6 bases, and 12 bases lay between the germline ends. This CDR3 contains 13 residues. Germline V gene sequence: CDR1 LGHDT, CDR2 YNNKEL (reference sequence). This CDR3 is CASSLGGGNEQFF. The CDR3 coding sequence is TGTGCCAGCAGTCTAGGGGGGGGCAATGAGCAGTTCTTC.

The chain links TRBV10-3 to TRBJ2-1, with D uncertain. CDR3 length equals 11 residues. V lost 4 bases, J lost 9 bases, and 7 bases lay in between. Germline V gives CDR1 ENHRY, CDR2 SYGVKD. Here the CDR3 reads CAISASTEQFF. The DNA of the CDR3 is TGTGCCATCAGTGCTAGTACTGAGCAGTTCTTC.